This passage covers 29 T cell receptor beta chains from one sample sequenced in a study of chemoradiotherapy in HPV16-positive cancers. The protocol was immunoSEQ multiplex PCR, while the TCRdb copy is restricted to in-frame clones and leaves out a portion. The sample has roughly 70,000 clones; about 90% are singletons. The sequencing here drew on blood, taken from a patient who underwent chemoradiotherapy. The receptor source for this set is a human donor with HPV-associated anogenital cancer.

The rearrangement joins TRBV6-5 to TRBJ2-6; D gene unclear. The length of the CDR3 is 15 residues. In germline, CDR1 is MNHEY, CDR2 SVGAGI. V was shortened by 4 bases and J by 0 bases, with 7 bases between the two germline ends. The CDR3 is CASSSVNSGANVLTF. CDR3 nucleotide sequence: TGTGCCAGCAGTTCGGTGAACTCTGGGGCCAACGTCCTGACTTTC.

This rearrangement joins TRBV5-1 to TRBJ1-3; D possibly corresponds to TRBD1 (5 bases). Germline V gene sequence: CDR1 SGHRS, CDR2 YFSETQ. V was trimmed by 0 bases and J by 0 bases, leaving 7 bases between them. The CDR3 length is 15 residues. CDR3 region: CASSLGQPSGNTIYF. The CDR3 coding sequence is TGCGCCAGCAGCTTGGGACAGCCCTCTGGAAACACCATATATTTT.

V is TRBV9 and J is TRBJ1-1, with a possible D match to TRBD1 (6 bases). Trimming removed 0 bases at V and 1 base at J, with 16 bases between. In germline, CDR1 is SGDLS, CDR2 YYNGEE. The CDR3 covers 17 residues. The CDR3 DNA reads as TGTGCCAGCAGCGTAGGAGGCCCAGGGGAGAGGAACACTGAAGCTTTCTTT. It translates to CASSVGGPGERNTEAFF.

The chain is built from TRBV29-1 and TRBJ1-1, with 7 bases that match TRBD1. CDR1 and CDR2 (germline): SQVTM, ANQGSEA. Trimming removed 7 bases from V and 8 bases from J; junction bases left unmatched: 13. This CDR3 spans 13 amino acids. CDR3 sequence (DNA): TGCAGCGCCAAGACAGGGCTGAAGGACGAAGCTTTCTTT. As protein: CSAKTGLKDEAFF. Filled out from reference TRBV29-1 and TRBJ1-1, the complete variable domain reads SAVISQKPSRDICQRGTSLTIQCQVDSQVTMMFWYRQQPGQSLTLIATANQGSEATYESGFVIDKFPISRPNLTFSTLTVSNMSPEDSSIYLCSAKTGLKDEAFFGQGTRLTVV.

The rearrangement links TRBV5-4 to TRBJ2-2; the match to TRBD2 covers 9 bases. Germline values: CDR1 SGHNT, CDR2 YYREEE (reference sequence). The CDR3 has 16 residues. Unmatched junction bases numbered 6, after V lost 4 bases and J lost 2 bases. This chain's CDR3 is CASSNRLAVNTGELFF. The CDR3 DNA is TGTGCCAGCAGCAACCGACTAGCGGTAAACACCGGGGAGCTGTTTTTT.

The gene calls are TRBV27 and TRBJ1-1, with 8 bases matching TRBD1. This CDR3 comprises 18 residues. Germline trimming cut 3 bases from V and 5 bases from J; bases unmatched to any gene: 17. Looked up from germline, CDR1 is MNHEY and CDR2 is SMNVEV (reference sequence). The CDR3 DNA sequence: TGTGCCAGCAGTTTTGGAAGGAGGCAGGGGGCAGCGGAGACTGAAGCTTTCTTT. It yields the protein CASSFGRRQGAAETEAFF.

This clone has only one observation. This chain connects TRBV6-7 to TRBJ1-5, with a tentative D call TRBD1 (5 bases). TRBV6-7 is identified as an open reading frame with a role that is uncertain. The CDR3 totals 17 residues. With 6 bases removed from V and 0 bases from J, the gap between germline ends came to 18 bases. As DNA, the CDR3 is TGTGCCAGCAGGCACCTATGGGGGGATTATAGCAATCAGCCCCAGCATTTT. Translation gives CASRHLWGDYSNQPQHF.

This chain uses TRBV19 with TRBJ1-2; 7 nucleotides line up with TRBD1. CDR3 length: 14 amino acids. Unmatched junction bases numbered 9, after V lost 5 bases and J lost 6 bases. The germline CDR1 and CDR2 sequences are LNHDA and SQIVND (reference sequence). The CDR3 region is CASSRGTDRDGYTF. The CDR3 coding sequence is TGTGCCAGTAGTCGGGGGACCGACAGGGATGGCTACACCTTC.

This clone came up a few times. The V gene is TRBV19, the J gene TRBJ1-5; 8 bases are a match to TRBD1. V was pared by 7 bases and J by 6 bases, with 5 bases of the junction left unmatched. CDR3 length: 13 residues. The germline V gene encodes CDR1 LNHDA and CDR2 SQIVND (reference sequence). CDR3 in amino acids: CASNSGGFQPQHF. CDR3 in DNA: TGTGCCAGTAATTCAGGGGGCTTTCAGCCCCAGCATTTT.

This chain connects TRBV5-1 to TRBJ1-1, with 10 bases aligning to TRBD1. Germline V gene sequence: CDR1 SGHRS, CDR2 YFSETQ. CDR3 length: 14 residues. V trimming: 5 bases; J trimming: 0 bases; junction bases outside the gene matches: 1. The CDR3 region is CASRGQGMNTEAFF. CDR3 DNA sequence: TGCGCCAGCAGGGGACAGGGGATGAACACTGAAGCTTTCTTT.

The chain recombines TRBV7-9 with TRBJ1-2; no reliable D call. Trimming left V 3 bases short and J 5 bases short, with 13 bases between. This CDR3 contains 14 residues. Germline values: CDR1 SEHNR, CDR2 FQNEAQ (reference sequence). As DNA, the CDR3 is TGTGCCAGCAGCTTGAGCTTGGACGGGTATGGCTACACCTTC. It specifies CASSLSLDGYGYTF. Full variable domain (rest looked up from reference TRBV7-9 and TRBJ1-2): DTGVSQNPRHKITKRGQNVTFRCDPISEHNRLYWYRQTLGQGPEFLTYFQNEAQLEKSRLLSDRFSAERPKGSFSTLEIQRTEQGDSAMYLCASSLSLDGYGYTFGSGTRLTVV.

V usage is TRBV13 and J usage is TRBJ2-7; D is unresolved. Trimming took off 1 base at V and 5 bases at J, with 9 bases between the two ends. Germline loops: CDR1 PRHDT, CDR2 FYEKMQ (reference sequence). The CDR3 spans 13 residues. CDR3 bases: TGTGCCAGCAGCTTAGCCGGGTGGAACGAGCAGTACTTC. It encodes CASSLAGWNEQYF.

This clone was found once. This chain uses TRBV7-2 with TRBJ2-7; D unresolved. Per germline, CDR1 SGHTA and CDR2 FQGNSA. This CDR3 contains 13 residues. The V gene lost 5 bases and the J gene lost 6 bases, with 14 bases spanning the gap. CDR3 residues: CASSRPRAGEQYF. The CDR3 DNA reads TGTGCCAGCAGCCGACCACGAGCAGGCGAGCAGTACTTC.

The chain combines TRBV30 with TRBJ1-1; the match to TRBD1 covers 9 bases. Looked up from germline, CDR1 is GTSNPN and CDR2 is SVGIG (reference sequence). The V segment lost 4 bases and the J segment 11 bases; nucleotides outside the gene matches: 11. The CDR3 contains 13 residues. The CDR3 reads CAWILGTGLGAFF. CDR3 sequence (DNA): TGTGCCTGGATTCTTGGGACAGGGTTGGGTGCTTTCTTT.

The CDR3 sequence is CASSPDRGQPQHF. The CDR3 nucleotides read TGTGCCAGCTCACCCGACAGGGGGCAACCCCAGCATTTT. This chain uses TRBV18 with TRBJ1-5, with 10 bases identical to TRBD1. CDR1 is KGHSH and CDR2 is LQKENI in the germline V gene. V shed 3 bases, J shed 10 bases, and the junction held 3 bases outside the gene matches. This CDR3 is 13 amino acids long.

The chain has TRBV6-1 and TRBJ1-6; 12 bases map to TRBD1. Germline V gene lookup returns CDR1 MNHNS and CDR2 SASEGT. The CDR3 length is 17 residues. With 3 bases clipped from V and 8 bases from J, the junction kept 8 bases outside the gene matches. The CDR3, as DNA: TGTGCCAGCAGTGATAAGGCGGGACAGGGGGCCTATTCACCCCTCCACTTT. It yields the protein CASSDKAGQGAYSPLHF.

This clone has more than one count but fewer than ten. The rearrangement uses TRBV10-3 and TRBJ1-2; 7 bases are shared with TRBD1. Germline loops: CDR1 ENHRY, CDR2 SYGVKD. The CDR3 runs 14 residues. The junction had 12 bases not matched to a gene; V was cut back by 11 bases and J by 3 bases. The DNA for the CDR3 is TGTGCCTCAACAGGGGCGCTATCGCACTATGGCTACACCTTC. The encoded protein is CASTGALSHYGYTF.

The gene calls are TRBV7-2 and TRBJ2-3; 7 bases map to TRBD2. CDR1 is SGHTA and CDR2 is FQGNSA in the germline V gene. The CDR3 is made up of 13 amino acids. J was trimmed by 4 bases and V by 8 bases; bases with no gene match: 6. CDR3 loop: CASRRGSSDTQYF. In nucleotides, the CDR3 is TGTGCCAGCCGGCGGGGGTCGTCAGATACGCAGTATTTT.

This CDR3 reads CASSDTDTQYF. The DNA of the CDR3 is TGTGCCAGCAGCGACACAGATACGCAGTATTTT. This chain links TRBV7-6 with TRBJ2-3; D is ambiguous. Trimming took off 5 bases at V and 2 bases at J, with 2 bases between the two ends. Germline values: CDR1 SGHVS, CDR2 FNYEAQ. The CDR3 runs 11 residues. Supplemented by reference TRBV7-6 and TRBJ2-3, the full variable domain reads GAGVSQSPRYKVTKRGQDVALRCDPISGHVSLYWYRQALGQGPEFLTYFNYEAQQDKSGLPNDRFSAERPEGSISTLTIQRTEQRDSAMYRCASSDTDTQYFGPGTRLTVL.

The gene calls are TRBV25-1 and TRBJ2-1; TRBD1 agrees at 12 bases. V lost 4 bases and J lost 9; bases outside the gene matches: 10. Per the germline V gene, CDR1 is MGHDK and CDR2 is SYGVNS. This CDR3 has 16 residues. The CDR3 sequence: CASSVYRDRGHTEQFF. CDR3 sequence (DNA): TGTGCCAGCAGTGTATACCGGGACAGGGGGCATACTGAGCAGTTCTTC.

The rearrangement joins TRBV19 to TRBJ2-7; D is perhaps TRBD2 (6 bases). The V end lost 1 base, the J end lost 5 bases, and 18 bases lay between the germline ends. The CDR3 is made up of 16 amino acids. Germline CDR1 reads LNHDA; CDR2 reads SQIVND (reference sequence). CDR3 DNA sequence: TGTGCCAGTAGTATAGTCCTCCGGGGAGGTCTCGACGAGCAGTACTTC. Encoded protein: CASSIVLRGGLDEQYF.

The chain carries TRBV15 and TRBJ1-2; the D is unclear. The CDR3 sequence is 14 residues long. Germline assignment: CDR1 LNHNV and CDR2 YYDKDF (reference sequence). Trimming left V 10 bases short and J 2 bases short, with 17 bases between. The CDR3 loop is CAIGDTDFNYGYTF. CDR3 nucleotide sequence: TGTGCCATCGGAGATACAGATTTCAACTATGGCTACACCTTC.

This clone was detected only once. The genes are TRBV19 and TRBJ2-3; 8 nucleotides match TRBD2. The length of the CDR3 is 15 residues. Germline V gene lookup returns CDR1 LNHDA and CDR2 SQIVND (reference sequence). V shed 6 bases and J 0 bases; nucleotides not matched to a gene: 5. This chain's CDR3 is CASRLSGVSTDTQYF. In nucleotides, the CDR3 is TGTGCCAGTAGACTTAGCGGGGTTAGCACAGATACGCAGTATTTT.

The chain couples TRBV11-2 to TRBJ2-5, with 7 bases aligning to TRBD2. The CDR3 covers 17 residues. Germline loops: CDR1 SGHAT, CDR2 FQNNGV. With V trimmed by 0 bases and J by 3 bases, 10 bases remained unmatched. CDR3 DNA: TGTGCCAGCAGCTTAGATTTGAAGTTTCGGGAGGAAGAGACCCAGTACTTC. Its protein product is CASSLDLKFREEETQYF.

The chain links TRBV14 to TRBJ1-2; perhaps TRBD1 as D (6 bases). CDR1 and CDR2 (germline): SGHDN, FVKESK. The CDR3 contains 16 residues. V was clipped by 2 bases and J by 6 bases, with 19 bases between them. CDR3 sequence: CASSQNWDTIVHGYTF. The CDR3 DNA is TGTGCCAGCAGCCAAAACTGGGACACTATTGTTCATGGCTACACCTTC. Drawing the rest from reference TRBV14 and TRBJ1-2, the complete variable domain is EAGVTQFPSHSVIEKGQTVTLRCDPISGHDNLYWYRRVMGKEIKFLLHFVKESKQDESGMPNNRFLAERTGGTYSTLKVQPAELEDSGVYFCASSQNWDTIVHGYTFGSGTRLTVV.

V is TRBV10-3 and J is TRBJ2-5; the D is unclear. The germline gives CDR1 ENHRY, CDR2 SYGVKD. The CDR3 spans 11 residues. V lost 4 bases and J 4 bases, leaving 4 bases between the germline ends. CDR3 sequence: CAISAGETQYF. The CDR3 DNA sequence: TGTGCCATCAGTGCCGGAGAGACCCAGTACTTC.

The chain recombines TRBV4-1 with TRBJ2-1; 9 positions agree with TRBD2. After removal of 0 bases from V and 9 bases from J, the junction contained 12 bases not matched to a gene. The CDR3 length is 17 residues. Looked up from germline, CDR1 is MGHRA and CDR2 is YSYEKL. The CDR3 protein is CASSQERSAREGGEQFF. DNA for the CDR3: TGCGCCAGCAGCCAAGAAAGGTCGGCGCGGGAGGGGGGTGAGCAGTTCTTC.

The chain links TRBV28 to TRBJ1-2; 10 nucleotides line up with TRBD1. Germline-derived CDR1 and CDR2 are MDHEN and SYDVKM. V shed 5 bases, J shed 6 bases, and the junction held 6 bases outside the gene matches. CDR3 size: 14 residues. CDR3 in amino acids: CASSLTGTGDGYTF. The CDR3 coding sequence is TGTGCCAGCAGTCTAACCGGGACAGGGGATGGCTACACCTTC.

The chain carries TRBV5-1 and TRBJ2-1, with 8 bases aligning to TRBD2. Looked up from germline, CDR1 is SGHRS and CDR2 is YFSETQ. V trimming: 3 bases; J trimming: 2 bases; junction bases outside the gene matches: 7. This CDR3 comprises 16 residues. The CDR3 loop reads CASSSAQREPYNEQFF. In DNA, the CDR3 is TGCGCCAGCAGCTCCGCGCAGCGGGAGCCCTACAATGAGCAGTTCTTC.